The 27 T cell receptor beta chains reported below all come from one sample, sequenced in a study of T-cell memory formation after mild COVID-19. TCRdb re-derived calls from the 5' RACE reads in MiXCR, one entry per CDR3 protein. The table shows fewer than 550,000 distinct CDR3 sequences, with over 15% occurring only once. Material: PBMCs or a T cell subset sorted from them (not recorded which). The source of these receptors is an adult woman who had mild COVID-19 (a few samples of this study predate the infection). Cell type and time point are not known.

The genes are TRBV5-1 and TRBJ2-3; D is unresolved. Germline V CDR1 and CDR2: SGHRS, YFSETQ. The ends were cut back, 3 bases at V and 10 bases at J, with 15 bases in the middle. The CDR3 loop spans 13 amino acids. In DNA, the CDR3 is TGCGCCAGCAGCTCCCCCGACTGGAGCTCGCAGTATTTT. This gives the protein CASSSPDWSSQYF.

The chain joins TRBV20-1 to TRBJ2-3, with 8 nucleotides matching TRBD2. This CDR3 spans 14 amino acids. Germline CDR1 and CDR2: DFQATT and SNEGSKA (reference sequence). The J segment lost 5 bases and the V segment lost 3 bases, leaving 7 bases of the junction unmatched. CDR3 sequence: CSARPGGLGDTQYF. The DNA of the CDR3 is TGCAGTGCTAGGCCGGGAGGGCTAGGAGATACGCAGTATTTT.

This clonotype was seen a few times. The rearrangement uses TRBV7-8 and TRBJ2-4; D not resolved. Germline CDR1 reads SGHVS; CDR2 reads FQNEAQ. V was cut by 2 bases and J by 1 base, with 3 bases left in between. The CDR3 length is 13 residues. The CDR3 coding sequence is TGTGCCAGCAGCTTAATCGCCAAAAACATTCAGTACTTC. This translates into CASSLIAKNIQYF.

This clonotype has just a few counts. The chain is built from TRBV20-1 and TRBJ2-5, with TRBD2 matching 8 bases. CDR3 length: 14 amino acids. Per the germline V gene, CDR1 is DFQATT and CDR2 is SNEGSKA (reference sequence). The ends lost 6 bases at V and 5 bases at J; junction bases unmatched: 11. The CDR3 coding sequence is TGCAGTGCCAAGACCAGCGGGAGAGGGGAGACCCAGTACTTC. This codes for CSAKTSGRGETQYF.

In this sample, this clonotype turned up a few times. CDR3 sequence reads: CSARDRRGTRHQPQHF. CDR3 DNA sequence: TGCAGTGCTAGAGATCGTCGAGGGACACGACATCAGCCCCAGCATTTT. The chain has TRBV20-1 and TRBJ1-5; D possibly corresponds to TRBD1 (6 bases). This CDR3 has 16 amino acids. Germline assignment: CDR1 DFQATT and CDR2 SNEGSKA (reference sequence). V was trimmed by 0 bases and J by 5 bases, leaving 17 bases between them.

This clonotype turned up a few times. The chain employs TRBV20-1 and TRBJ2-7; 14 bases match TRBD2. CDR3 length equals 17 residues. From germline, CDR1 is DFQATT and CDR2 SNEGSKA (reference sequence). Trimming took 0 bases from V and 2 from J; bases not matched to a gene: 6. DNA of the CDR3: TGCAGTGCTAGAGATCCGGGACTAGCGGGGGTAGCCTACGAGCAGTACTTC. This sequence encodes CSARDPGLAGVAYEQYF.

This clonotype was observed a few times. The J gene is TRBJ2-7, the V gene TRBV9, with a possible D match to TRBD1 (6 bases). The CDR3 extends over 14 amino acids. Germline-derived CDR1 and CDR2 are SGDLS and YYNGEE. With 3 bases removed from V and 1 base from J, the gap between germline ends came to 11 bases. CDR3: CASSAWTDSYEQYF. The CDR3 nucleotides are TGTGCCAGCAGCGCATGGACAGATTCCTACGAGCAGTACTTC.

This rearrangement joins TRBV19 to TRBJ2-7; 10 positions match TRBD1. Germline values: CDR1 LNHDA, CDR2 SQIVND (reference sequence). The V and J ends lost 3 bases and 5 bases, in that order; junction bases with no gene match: 7. This CDR3 contains 15 residues. CDR3 coding DNA: TGTGCCAGTAGTATCCCCGGGACAGGGGCGAACGAGCAGTACTTC. Translation gives CASSIPGTGANEQYF.

The chain has TRBV19 and TRBJ2-6; 7 nucleotides line up with TRBD1. The CDR3 is 18 amino acids. Germline V lookup: CDR1 LNHDA, CDR2 SQIVND (reference sequence). V shed 3 bases and J 0 bases; nucleotides not matched to a gene: 8. CDR3 region: CASSISGTAFSGANVLTF. In DNA, the CDR3 is TGTGCCAGTAGTATCTCCGGGACAGCCTTCTCTGGGGCCAACGTCCTGACTTTC.

The V and J genes are TRBV4-1 and TRBJ1-1; 8 bases are a match to TRBD1. This CDR3 is 19 amino acids long. After removal of 1 base from V and 7 bases from J, the junction contained 20 bases not matched to a gene. Germline CDR1 MGHRA, CDR2 YSYEKL. DNA for the CDR3: TGCGCCAGCAGCCAAGCTAAGTTTATGGGGCAGGGGGCGTATAGTGAAGCTTTCTTT. This gives the protein CASSQAKFMGQGAYSEAFF.

This clonotype was counted many times. The chain uses TRBV6-5 and TRBJ1-2; D ambiguous. Germline CDR1 reads MNHEY; CDR2 reads SVGAGI. The CDR3 covers 16 residues. Trimming shortened V by 4 bases and J by 0 bases, and 15 bases separated the two germline ends. CDR3: CASSSPSDATNYGYTF. CDR3 nucleotide sequence: TGTGCCAGCAGTTCCCCCTCCGACGCAACTAACTATGGCTACACCTTC.

The gene calls are TRBV28 and TRBJ1-2; D possibly corresponds to TRBD1 (6 bases). The V end was cut by 5 bases, the J end by 7 bases, with 11 bases between. CDR1 is MDHEN and CDR2 is SYDVKM in the germline V gene. The CDR3 is 12 amino acids. The chain's CDR3 is CASSREGGGYTF. The CDR3 bases are TGTGCCAGCAGTCGCGAGGGGGGTGGCTACACCTTC.

The V gene is TRBV11-2, the J gene TRBJ2-7; D remains unclear. The CDR3 has 15 amino acids. The germline CDR1 and CDR2 sequences are SGHAT and FQNNGV. V lost 0 bases to trimming and J lost 1 base, with 10 bases between them. The CDR3 loop is CASSLEGRSSYEQYF. CDR3 DNA sequence: TGTGCCAGCAGCTTAGAGGGCAGATCTTCCTACGAGCAGTACTTC.

This sequence joins TRBV5-1 and TRBJ2-7; D gene uncertain. Per the germline V gene, CDR1 is SGHRS and CDR2 is YFSETQ. The V gene lost 0 bases and the J gene lost 8 bases, with 15 bases spanning the gap. The CDR3 totals 14 residues. CDR3 residues: CASSLELIYDQQYF. The DNA of the CDR3 is TGCGCCAGCAGCTTGGAGCTGATTTACGACCAGCAGTACTTC.

The V gene is TRBV5-6, the J gene TRBJ2-3; tentative D call: TRBD1 (6 bases). Looked up from germline, CDR1 is SGHDT and CDR2 is YYEEEE. This CDR3 is 14 amino acids long. V lost 4 bases, J lost 4 bases, and 13 bases lay in between. The CDR3 spells CASSRTGYADTQYF. In nucleotides, the CDR3 is TGTGCCAGCAGCCGAACAGGGTACGCAGATACGCAGTATTTT.

This chain connects TRBV5-1 to TRBJ2-7; D remains unclear. Germline CDR1 and CDR2: SGHRS and YFSETQ. Trimming took 0 bases from V and 7 from J, leaving 11 bases between them. The CDR3 extends over 13 amino acids. The CDR3 protein is CASSLGFSEEQYF. The CDR3, as DNA: TGCGCCAGCAGCTTGGGGTTCTCCGAGGAGCAGTACTTC.

The table lists this clonotype with a few counts. The CDR3 DNA follows: TGTGCCACCAGTGGTCGGCTAGCGGGAGGGCCCTCCTACAATGAGCAGTTCTTC. This translates into CATSGRLAGGPSYNEQFF. V usage is TRBV24-1 and J usage is TRBJ2-1; 12 nucleotides align to TRBD2. This CDR3 is 18 amino acids long. Losses at the gene ends were 5 bases for V and 0 bases for J; bases not matched to a gene: 7. Germline-derived CDR1 and CDR2 are KGHDR and SFDVKD.

V is TRBV9 and J is TRBJ2-2, with 8 bases fitting TRBD1. V gave up 3 bases and J gave up 5 bases; unmatched junction bases: 9. The CDR3 is 16 amino acids. CDR1 is SGDLS, CDR2 YYNGEE, per germline. The CDR3 nucleotides read TGTGCCAGCAGCGCGCACCAGGGGGCTGGGACCGGGGAGCTGTTTTTT. Its protein is CASSAHQGAGTGELFF.

The table lists this clonotype with many counts. The gene calls are TRBV20-1 and TRBJ1-1; unclear D gene. From germline, CDR1 is DFQATT and CDR2 SNEGSKA (reference sequence). V lost 0 bases and J lost 1, with 15 bases in between. CDR3 size: 16 residues. CDR3 sequence: CSARDASRLRNTEAFF. In DNA form, the CDR3 reads TGCAGTGCTAGAGACGCGAGCAGGCTTAGGAACACTGAAGCTTTCTTT.

The CDR3 region is CASSVMRGAFF. The CDR3 DNA sequence: TGTGCCAGCAGCGTCATGAGGGGAGCTTTCTTT. V is TRBV9 and J is TRBJ1-1, with D tentatively TRBD1 (5 bases). The germline gives CDR1 SGDLS, CDR2 YYNGEE. The CDR3 has 11 residues. V gave up 2 bases and J gave up 10 bases, with 9 bases separating them. The variable domain in full, completed from reference TRBV9 and TRBJ1-1, reads DSGVTQTPKHLITATGQRVTLRCSPRSGDLSVYWYQQSLDQGLQFLIQYYNGEERAKGNILERFSAQQFPDLHSELNLSSLELGDSALYFCASSVMRGAFFGQGTRLTVV.

The sample holds many counts of this clonotype. The gene calls are TRBV5-1 and TRBJ2-5; D is unresolved. Germline CDR1 and CDR2: SGHRS and YFSETQ. Trimming took off 5 bases at V and 5 bases at J, with 16 bases between the two ends. The length of the CDR3 is 14 residues. CDR3 amino acids: CASSPSPTRETQYF. The CDR3 bases are TGCGCCAGCAGTCCGTCCCCGACGAGGGAGACCCAGTACTTC.

This clonotype was seen a few times. The chain recombines TRBV6-6 with TRBJ1-3; tentatively, D is TRBD1 (5 bases). Germline CDR1 is MNHNY and CDR2 is SVGAGI (reference sequence). The V gene lost 7 bases and the J gene lost 7 bases, with 17 bases spanning the gap. The CDR3 has 14 amino acids. CDR3 sequence reads: CASTRGRDGNTIYF. The CDR3 DNA sequence: TGTGCCAGCACACGTGGCAGGGATGGGAACACCATATATTTT.

This clonotype was found a few times. This chain links TRBV19 with TRBJ2-7, with 12 bases that match TRBD2. With V trimmed by 3 bases and J by 0 bases, 6 bases remained unmatched. Per the germline V gene, CDR1 is LNHDA and CDR2 is SQIVND (reference sequence). The CDR3 consists of 17 residues. CDR3 sequence reads: CASSMTSGRSGSYEQYF. The CDR3, as DNA: TGTGCCAGTAGTATGACTAGCGGGAGATCGGGCTCCTACGAGCAGTACTTC.

This clonotype came up a few times. The genes are TRBV4-2 and TRBJ2-6; 10 nucleotides line up with TRBD2. The CDR3 runs to 19 residues. Germline trimming cut 0 bases from V and 4 bases from J; bases unmatched to any gene: 9. CDR1 LGHNA and CDR2 YNFKEQ come from the germline V gene. DNA of the CDR3: TGTGCCAGCAGCCAAGAAAGGGCTAGCGGGGGATCCGGGGCCAACGTCCTGACTTTC. Residues: CASSQERASGGSGANVLTF.

The chain uses TRBV20-1 and TRBJ2-2; 9 positions agree with TRBD1. There are 13 residues in the CDR3. V dropped 4 bases and J dropped 6; count of bases not matched to a gene: 3. Germline-derived CDR1 and CDR2 are DFQATT and SNEGSKA (reference sequence). This CDR3 is CSAIRQGAGELFF. CDR3 DNA sequence: TGCAGTGCTATCCGACAGGGGGCCGGGGAGCTGTTTTTT.

The V and J genes are TRBV5-1 and TRBJ1-1; unclear D gene. Per germline, CDR1 SGHRS and CDR2 YFSETQ. The CDR3 contains 15 residues. V was cut by 2 bases and J by 3 bases, with 14 bases left in between. The CDR3 spells CASSLRRTTDTEAFF. Written as DNA, the CDR3 is TGCGCCAGCAGCTTACGACGGACTACTGACACTGAAGCTTTCTTT. Full variable domain (remainder filled in from reference TRBV5-1 and TRBJ1-1): KAGVTQTPRYLIKTRGQQVTLSCSPISGHRSVSWYQQTPGQGLQFLFEYFSETQRNKGNFPGRFSGRQFSNSRSEMNVSTLELGDSALYLCASSLRRTTDTEAFFGQGTRLTVV.

The chain carries TRBV6-1 and TRBJ2-3; tentative D call: TRBD2 (6 bases). Between the trimmed V and J ends, which lost 4 bases and 0 bases, there was a span of 17 bases. Germline assignment: CDR1 MNHNS and CDR2 SASEGT. CDR3 size: 17 residues. CDR3 loop: CASSGLNYGGSTDTQYF. The CDR3 nucleotides read TGTGCCAGCAGTGGACTTAACTATGGGGGGAGCACAGATACGCAGTATTTT.